Described below is a single TCR beta chain sequence and its context. At one end, the junction sequence differs from germline, possibly due to a read error. This record comes from a study of T cells after yellow fever vaccination. This CDR3 comprises 14 residues. CDR1 is LGHNA, CDR2 YSLEER, per germline. UMIs were added to TCR cDNA along with a universal primer site when it was made by 5'RACE template switching. Each CDR3 protein is one row after TCRdb ran MiXCR on the 5' RACE reads. The sample shows over 150,000 distinct CDR3 sequences, around 7% of them seen only once. The input for sequencing was CD4+ T cells sorted from PBMCs, taken more than 4 days after the first yellow fever vaccination. The genes are TRBV4-3 and TRBJ2-3; possible D gene TRBD2, 6 bases. The sequence derives from a man younger than 35 who received the YFV17D yellow fever vaccine. Here the CDR3 DNA reads TGCGCCAGCAGCCAAGATAGTGGGGTAGCGGACCGGGATTTT. Protein product: CASSQDSGVADRDF.